This T cell receptor (beta chain) was sequenced for a study of CD8 T cells in Susac syndrome (dated by TCRdb to between 2018 and 2021). Broadly, across the study: Of the Susac syndrome patients who were sequenced, under 10 were in clinical remission while more than five had clinically active disease. At blood withdrawal, Susac syndrome patients were therapy-naive, treated with corticosteroids (with IVIg additionally given to some), or treated with IVIg alone. Whether CD8+ T cell activation and differentiation in Susac syndrome was antigen driven was tested using repertoire sequencing.

As regards this clonotype: Its antigen remains unidentified. The input lacks base qualities; no much larger clone sits a single base away.

RNA was extracted using the RNeasy kit, and about 0.45 to 1 ug of the RNA was reverse transcribed with random hexamers. The immunoSEQ multiplex PCR assay, which covers 54 Vbeta and 13 Jbeta segments, was used to amplify TCR beta CDR3 regions. PCR amplification bias was corrected by using a synthetic template baseline for primer optimization and computational correction. The original pipeline was this. Reads were assigned to V, D and J genes according to IMGT and analyzed in immunoSEQ Analyzer, with only productive sequences retained. To calculate clonality, Shannon entropy was normalized by log2 of the number of productive unique sequences and then subtracted from one. Public and private clones were assessed among the 100 most prevalent clones of each patient and control. Susac-specific clones were defined as absent from healthy and MS cohorts, roughly 1,100 published viral clones and other ImmuneACCESS disease sequences. In-frame beta chains were kept once TCRdb had trimmed the public reads at Q25 with fastp and called clones with MiXCR. Here each entry gathers all rows of one CDR3 protein and keeps the most common genes and DNA. For this entry, the V and J calls and clone size follow TCRdb and not the study's own pipeline. In all, the sample holds some 68,000 distinct CDR3 sequences, and 93% of those were seen once. The ten most abundant clones make up around 0.15% of the sample.

Peripheral blood CD8+ and CD4+ T cells from healthy donors, Susac syndrome patients and multiple sclerosis patients were profiled using high-throughput TCR beta sequencing. Susac syndrome patients met recently defined diagnostic criteria for definite or probable disease. CD8+ TEMRA cells were enriched by FACS, while bulk CD8+ and CD4+ T cells were purified by magnetic negative isolation. Blood was drawn into EDTA tubes, processed within 24 hours, and PBMCs were isolated by density gradient centrifugation. PBMCs intended for TCR sequencing were frozen in liquid nitrogen and were later thawed in a 37 degrees C water bath. The sorted or isolated CD4+, CD8+ and CD8+ TEMRA cells reached a purity of at least 90%. On the study overall, not on this receptor specifically: The number of individuals in the TCR sequencing and HLA analysis was acknowledged as relatively small. In the CD4+ T cell repertoire of Susac syndrome patients, clonal expansion was not detected.

The junction shows trimming of 3 bases on V and 1 base on J, plus 12 bases between the germline ends. The cysteine opens and the phenylalanine closes a CDR3 of 15 amino acids. Only the CDR3 part of the read is kept: 45 bases, read in frame from the first base. The germline V gene yields LGHNA for CDR1 and YSLEER for CDR2. The V gene is TRBV4-3 and the J gene is TRBJ2-5; a tentative D call is TRBD1 (5 bases match). The sample taken for sequencing was CD4+ T cells from PBMCs. The sequence was collected from a human donor with Susac syndrome. The CDR3: CASSHNTGTQETQYF. Here is the DNA: TGCGCCAGCAGCCACAATACAGGAACCCAAGAGACCCAGTACTTC.